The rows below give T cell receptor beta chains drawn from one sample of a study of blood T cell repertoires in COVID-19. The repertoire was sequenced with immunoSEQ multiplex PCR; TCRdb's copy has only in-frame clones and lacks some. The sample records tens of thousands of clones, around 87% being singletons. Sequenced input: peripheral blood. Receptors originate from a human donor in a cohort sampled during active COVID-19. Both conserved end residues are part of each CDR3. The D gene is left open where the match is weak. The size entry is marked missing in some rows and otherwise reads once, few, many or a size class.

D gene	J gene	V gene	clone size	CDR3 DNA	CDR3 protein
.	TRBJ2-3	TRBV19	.	TGTGCCAGTAGTACCAGGACAGCTGCTAGCACAGATACGCAGTATTTT	CASSTRTAASTDTQYF
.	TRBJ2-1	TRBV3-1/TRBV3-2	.	TGTGCCAGCAGCCGCGGGACAGCCGCCTACAATGAGCAGTTCTTC	CASSRGTAAYNEQFF
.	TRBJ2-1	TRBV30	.	TGTGCCTGGCTGACAGGTTCCAGCTCCTACAATGAGCAGTTCTTC	CAWLTGSSSYNEQFF
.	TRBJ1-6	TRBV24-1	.	TGTGCCACCTACCCAGTGAATTCACCCCTCCACTTT	CATYPVNSPLHF
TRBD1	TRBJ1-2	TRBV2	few	TGTGCCAGCAGTCCGCGGACAGGGCGAGCTAACTATGGCTACACCTTC	CASSPRTGRANYGYTF
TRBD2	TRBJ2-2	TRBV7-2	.	TGTGCCAGCAGCGCCCCGGGGGGGACCGGGGAGCTGTTTTTT	CASSAPGGTGELFF
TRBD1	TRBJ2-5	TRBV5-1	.	TGCGCCAGCAGCCGCTCCACAGGGACAGGAGATGAGACCCAGTACTTC	CASSRSTGTGDETQYF
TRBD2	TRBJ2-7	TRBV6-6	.	TGTGCCAGCAGTTACGGTCAGCGGGACTACGAGCAGTACTTC	CASSYGQRDYEQYF
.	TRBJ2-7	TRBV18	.	TGTGCCAGCTCACAGCAGGGCTCCTACGAGCAGTACTTC	CASSQQGSYEQYF
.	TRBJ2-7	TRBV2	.	TGTGCCAGCAGCCAAGGGAACAGGGAAGACTTC	CASSQGNREDF
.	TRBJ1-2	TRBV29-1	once	TGCAGCGCCTCAGGAGACAGGTGGGAGCTCTATGGCTACACCTTC	CSASGDRWELYGYTF
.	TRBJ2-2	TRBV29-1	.	TGCAGCGTAACACAGGGGGGGCGGGAGCTGTTTTTT	CSVTQGGRELFF
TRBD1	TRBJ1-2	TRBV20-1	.	TGCAGTGCTAGTGGAAGACAGGGGCTTGATGGCTACACCTTC	CSASGRQGLDGYTF
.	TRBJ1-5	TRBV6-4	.	TGTGCCAGCAGTGCAGAGGAGGATCAGCCCCAGCATTTT	CASSAEEDQPQHF
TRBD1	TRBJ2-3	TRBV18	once	TGTGCCAGCTCATCCCTTACAGGGGACACAGATACGCAGTATTTT	CASSSLTGDTDTQYF
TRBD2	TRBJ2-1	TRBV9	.	TGTGCCAGCAGCATAAGAAGCGGGGGACTATACAATGAGCAGTTCTTC	CASSIRSGGLYNEQFF
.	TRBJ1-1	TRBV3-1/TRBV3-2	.	TGTGCCAGCAGTCAAACAGAGAACACTGAAGCTTTCTTT	CASSQTENTEAFF
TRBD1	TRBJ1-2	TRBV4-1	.	TGCGCCAGCAGCCAAGATAGGGTGGACAGGGGCAACTATGGCTACACCTTC	CASSQDRVDRGNYGYTF
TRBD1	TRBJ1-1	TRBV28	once	TGTGCCAGCAGTTTCCTAACAGGGGGCATCACTGAAGCTTTCTTT	CASSFLTGGITEAFF
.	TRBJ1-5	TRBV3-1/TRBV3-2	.	TGTGCCAGCAGCCAAGGGGGAGGGGACCAGCCCCAGCATTTT	CASSQGGGDQPQHF
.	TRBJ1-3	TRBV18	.	TGTGCCAGCTCCCTGGGACACTCCGGGTCCGGAAACACCATATATTTT	CASSLGHSGSGNTIYF
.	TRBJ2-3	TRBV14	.	TGTGCCAGCAGCCCCACCCCGGGGGGCACAGATACGCAGTATTTT	CASSPTPGGTDTQYF
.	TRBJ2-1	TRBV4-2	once	TGTGCCAGCAGCCAAGAGAGGGTCGGGAATGAGCAGTTCTTC	CASSQERVGNEQFF
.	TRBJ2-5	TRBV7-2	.	TGTGCCAGCAGCTTAGGGGGGGGGCCAGAGACCCAGTACTTC	CASSLGGGPETQYF
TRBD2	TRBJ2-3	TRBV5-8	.	TGTGCCAGCAGCTTTAGCGGGGGGAACACAGATACGCAGTATTTT	CASSFSGGNTDTQYF
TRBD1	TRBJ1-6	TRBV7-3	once	TGTGCCAGCAGCCGGGACAGGAGGCTGTATAATTCACCCCTCCACTTT	CASSRDRRLYNSPLHF
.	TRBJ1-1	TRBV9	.	TGTGCCAGCAGCAAGACAGGACAGAACACTGAAGCTTTCTTT	CASSKTGQNTEAFF
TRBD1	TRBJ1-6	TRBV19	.	TGTGCCAGTAGTGAGGACAGGGCCCATCCCACCCTCCACTTT	CASSEDRAHPTLHF